Following are 23 T cell receptor beta chains from one sample sequenced in a study of response to subunit inactivated influenza vaccine (dated by TCRdb to 2017 to 2018). The receptor library was made with RT-PCR. Data came from an Illumina HiSeq 2500. Clones were called with MiXCR by TCRdb after fastp trimmed the public reads at Q25, and only in-frame beta chains were retained. CDR3 protein sequences are deduplicated, and each keeps its most common genes and DNA. The table for this sample lists more than 600,000 distinct CDR3 sequences; around a sixth of them were counted only once. The ten largest clones represent approximately 11% of the sample. The source material was PBMCs from blood, sampled around 5 days after vaccination. Receptors originate from a man aged 50-59 years who received an inactivated influenza vaccine. Donor details come from another sample of the same person, matched by shared clones.

This clonotype was picked up a small number of times. The J gene is TRBJ1-5, the V gene TRBV2, with TRBD1 as a possible D gene (5 bases). The CDR3 is 15 residues long. V gave up 6 bases and J gave up 0 bases, with 12 bases separating them. The germline CDR1 and CDR2 sequences are SNHLY and FYNNEI. The CDR3 loop reads CASRGGVISNQPQHF. Written as DNA, the CDR3 is TGTGCCAGCAGGGGGGGGGTAATTAGCAATCAGCCCCAGCATTTT.

The table lists this clonotype with a few counts. The V gene is TRBV18, the J gene TRBJ2-7; 7 positions match TRBD2. This CDR3 comprises 14 residues. Trimming removed 5 bases from V and 3 bases from J; junction bases left unmatched: 7. Germline loops: CDR1 KGHSH, CDR2 LQKENI. The CDR3 spells CASSSGTTNYEQYF. The CDR3 DNA sequence: TGTGCCAGCTCATCCGGGACTACCAACTACGAGCAGTACTTC.

This clonotype was seen a handful of times. The DNA of the CDR3 is TGTGCCACCAGTGATTCGACGGGGGTAATCTACAATGAGCAGTTCTTC. It translates to CATSDSTGVIYNEQFF. The V gene is TRBV24-1, the J gene TRBJ2-1, with D possibly being TRBD2 (6 bases). Trimming left V 2 bases short and J 3 bases short, with 13 bases between. Germline CDR1 and CDR2: KGHDR and SFDVKD. The CDR3 totals 16 residues.

This rearrangement joins TRBV7-2 to TRBJ2-3; 12 bases match TRBD2. Germline V gene sequence: CDR1 SGHTA, CDR2 FQGNSA. The length of the CDR3 is 17 residues. The V gene end was trimmed by 1 base and the J gene end by 3 bases; junction bases not matched to a gene: 5. CDR3 amino acids: CASSLVASGGATDTQYF. CDR3 coding DNA: TGTGCCAGCAGCTTAGTCGCTAGCGGGGGGGCAACAGATACGCAGTATTTT.

The chain employs TRBV5-1 and TRBJ2-1; D remains unclear. The CDR3 sequence is 12 residues long. Trimming cost V 9 bases and J 4 bases, with 11 bases left between them. The germline V gene has CDR1 SGHRS and CDR2 YFSETQ. This CDR3 reads CATTDGYNEQFF. DNA for the CDR3: TGCGCCACTACGGACGGATACAATGAGCAGTTCTTC.

This clonotype was detected only a few times. The genes are TRBV27 and TRBJ2-1; 11 bases are a match to TRBD2. V trimming: 1 base; J trimming: 5 bases; junction bases outside the gene matches: 1. CDR3 length: 15 residues. Germline assignment: CDR1 MNHEY and CDR2 SMNVEV (reference sequence). The CDR3 spells CASSLLAGGHNEQFF. The CDR3 nucleotides are TGTGCCAGCAGTTTATTAGCGGGGGGGCACAATGAGCAGTTCTTC.

The rearrangement uses TRBV28 and TRBJ1-6; a weak D match, TRBD1 (5 bases). Between the trimmed V and J ends, which lost 0 bases and 5 bases, there was a span of 8 bases. Per germline, CDR1 MDHEN and CDR2 SYDVKM. This CDR3 region has 15 residues. The chain's CDR3 is CASSLWGGNNSPLHF. In DNA form, the CDR3 reads TGTGCCAGCAGTTTATGGGGGGGGAATAATTCACCCCTCCACTTT. The full variable domain, rest sourced from reference TRBV28 and TRBJ1-6, is DVKVTQSSRYLVKRTGEKVFLECVQDMDHENMFWYRQDPGLGLRLIYFSYDVKMKEKGDIPEGYSVSREKKERFSLILESASTNQTSMYLCASSLWGGNNSPLHFGNGTRLTVT.

Only a few counts were recorded for this clonotype. This chain links TRBV5-4 with TRBJ2-3; D is undetermined. Germline CDR1 SGHNT, CDR2 YYREEE (reference sequence). This CDR3 has 14 residues. V lost 4 bases and J lost 4, with 13 bases in between. CDR3 sequence reads: CASSHRTSPDTQYF. The CDR3 bases are TGTGCCAGCAGCCACCGAACATCCCCAGATACGCAGTATTTT.

The rearrangement uses TRBV20-1 and TRBJ2-3; 7 nucleotides align to TRBD2. There are 13 residues in the CDR3. The junction had 5 bases not matched to a gene; V was cut back by 4 bases and J by 4 bases. In germline, CDR1 is DFQATT, CDR2 SNEGSKA (reference sequence). CDR3 protein: CSATAGPPDTQYF. CDR3 sequence (DNA): TGCAGTGCTACAGCGGGGCCCCCAGATACGCAGTATTTT.

This clonotype has a single count. A much larger clone differs from this one at a single base, so this may be a read error. The chain recombines TRBV12-3 or TRBV12-4 with TRBJ2-7; TRBD1 matches 10 bases. Trimming removed 10 bases from V and 6 bases from J; junction bases left unmatched: 15. The CDR3 sequence is 15 residues long. The CDR3 region has the DNA TGTGCCACCACTTCCTTTGTGGACAGGGGGACCGAGCAGTACTTC. It specifies CATTSFVDRGTEQYF.

The chain has TRBV20-1 and TRBJ2-7; possible D gene TRBD2, 7 bases. With 4 bases removed from V and 6 bases from J, the gap between germline ends came to 19 bases. Germline CDR1 DFQATT, CDR2 SNEGSKA (reference sequence). CDR3 size: 14 residues. Written as DNA, the CDR3 is TGCAGTGCTACCTTCCACGGGGGGCGCTCCGAGCAGTACTTC. It codes for CSATFHGGRSEQYF.

This clonotype has a handful of counts. V usage is TRBV7-2 and J usage is TRBJ2-1; TRBD2 might be the D (7 bases). CDR1 SGHTA and CDR2 FQGNSA come from the germline V gene. Between the trimmed V and J ends, which lost 2 bases and 4 bases, there was a span of 15 bases. The length of the CDR3 is 16 residues. In DNA, the CDR3 is TGTGCCAGCAGCTTACCCCAAGGGGGGGGTTACAATGAGCAGTTCTTC. It translates to CASSLPQGGGYNEQFF.

V is TRBV4-2 and J is TRBJ2-7, with 7 positions matching TRBD1. Germline-derived CDR1 and CDR2 are LGHNA and YNFKEQ. J lost 1 base, V lost 4 bases, and 13 bases had no gene match. The CDR3 totals 17 residues. The CDR3 sequence: CASSRPSGTAASYEQYF. The DNA of the CDR3 is TGTGCCAGCAGCCGACCATCTGGGACAGCGGCGTCCTACGAGCAGTACTTC.

This chain joins TRBV6-1 and TRBJ2-5; D possibly corresponds to TRBD1 (6 bases). V lost 7 bases and J 6 bases, leaving 18 bases between the germline ends. There are 14 residues in the CDR3. Germline V gene data show CDR1 as MNHNS and CDR2 as SASEGT. The CDR3 protein is CASTTGTNFQTQYF. The DNA for the CDR3 is TGTGCCAGCACGACCGGGACAAACTTTCAGACCCAGTACTTC.

This clonotype appeared many times. The rearrangement uses TRBV20-1 and TRBJ2-1; 12 nucleotides line up with TRBD2. Trimming at V came to 4 bases and at J to 7 bases, leaving 8 bases not matched to a gene. The germline V gene encodes CDR1 DFQATT and CDR2 SNEGSKA (reference sequence). The CDR3 runs to 15 residues. This CDR3 is CSATLGLAGPNEQFF. The CDR3 coding sequence is TGCAGTGCTACCTTAGGACTAGCGGGACCTAATGAGCAGTTCTTC.

The V call is TRBV27, the J call TRBJ2-3; tentatively, D is TRBD1 or TRBD2 (5 bases each). Germline V gene lookup returns CDR1 MNHEY and CDR2 SMNVEV (reference sequence). The CDR3 contains 16 residues. V was cut by 2 bases and J by 2 bases, with 14 bases left in between. The DNA of the CDR3 is TGTGCCAGCAGTTTAATCGGGACGACCACCACAGATACGCAGTATTTT. Its translation is CASSLIGTTTTDTQYF.

The chain joins TRBV20-1 to TRBJ2-1; 11 nucleotides line up with TRBD2. CDR3 size: 14 residues. Trimming cost V 6 bases and J 3 bases; bases outside gene matches: 4. Germline V gives CDR1 DFQATT, CDR2 SNEGSKA (reference sequence). The CDR3 bases are TGCAGTGCCCAGGGACTAGCGGACTACAATGAGCAGTTCTTC. It encodes CSAQGLADYNEQFF.

The chain couples TRBV7-9 to TRBJ2-3; 13 bases are shared with TRBD2. The CDR3 covers 16 residues. In germline, CDR1 is SEHNR, CDR2 FQNEAQ (reference sequence). Unmatched junction bases numbered 10, after V lost 7 bases and J lost 6 bases. CDR3 DNA sequence: TGTGCCAGCATCCGGGGACTAGCGGGGAACCTGGATACGCAGTATTTT. It encodes CASIRGLAGNLDTQYF.

This clonotype was seen only a few times. This chain connects TRBV5-6 to TRBJ2-5; the D gene is possibly TRBD1 (6 bases). V was clipped by 4 bases and J by 1 base, with 14 bases between them. CDR3 length equals 15 residues. Germline V gene data show CDR1 as SGHDT and CDR2 as YYEEEE. In DNA, the CDR3 is TGTGCCAGCAGCCCAGAGGGACATCTCCAAGAGACCCAGTACTTC. This encodes CASSPEGHLQETQYF.

The chain uses TRBV7-9 and TRBJ1-6; D perhaps matches TRBD1 (6 bases). The V and J ends lost 5 bases and 9 bases respectively, with 11 bases between them. Germline values: CDR1 SEHNR, CDR2 FQNEAQ (reference sequence). The CDR3 is made up of 13 amino acids. In DNA form, the CDR3 reads TGTGCCAGCAGCGACACAGGGTTTTCACCCCTCCACTTT. It is translated as CASSDTGFSPLHF. Combining the CDR3 with reference TRBV7-9 and TRBJ1-6 gives the whole variable domain DTGVSQNPRHKITKRGQNVTFRCDPISEHNRLYWYRQTLGQGPEFLTYFQNEAQLEKSRLLSDRFSAERPKGSFSTLEIQRTEQGDSAMYLCASSDTGFSPLHFGNGTRLTVT.

This clonotype was found a few times. This sequence joins TRBV24-1 and TRBJ2-1; D tentatively fits TRBD1 or TRBD2 (5 bases each). This CDR3 contains 13 residues. Trimming left V 9 bases short and J 9 bases short, with 17 bases between. Germline V CDR1 and CDR2: KGHDR, SFDVKD. The DNA for the CDR3 is TGTGCCACCTCCGGGACGCCAACTGGTGAGCAGTTCTTC. Translation gives CATSGTPTGEQFF.

The V and J genes are TRBV20-1 and TRBJ1-6; D unresolved. The CDR3 runs 11 residues. The V and J ends lost 0 bases and 10 bases respectively, with 4 bases between them. Germline V gene sequence: CDR1 DFQATT, CDR2 SNEGSKA (reference sequence). The CDR3 coding sequence is TGCAGTGCTAGAGATCTATCACCCCTCCACTTT. Translating gives CSARDLSPLHF.

Only a few counts were recorded for this clonotype. This chain joins TRBV28 and TRBJ2-7; D perhaps matches TRBD2 (6 bases). The CDR3 consists of 14 residues. Between the trimmed V and J ends, which lost 5 bases and 3 bases, there was a span of 14 bases. Germline CDR1 is MDHEN and CDR2 is SYDVKM. CDR3 residues: CASSPGGSFYEQYF. In DNA form, the CDR3 reads TGTGCCAGCAGTCCCGGGGGTTCGTTCTACGAGCAGTACTTC.